These 3 T cell receptor beta chains were sequenced from one sample in a study of cytomegalovirus exposure and HLA in healthy donors. Primers included in the PCR were 60 Vbeta and 13 Jbeta primers. TCRdb keeps only in-frame clones here, not all; method: immunoSEQ multiplex PCR. The repertoire holds about 150,000 clones, with 82% as singletons. The sample was PBMCs. The receptors stem from a woman aged 50 to 60 in good health and CMV-seropositive.

The chain links TRBV20-1 to TRBJ1-2; D may be TRBD1 (6 bases). CDR3 length equals 11 residues. In germline, CDR1 is DFQATT, CDR2 SNEGSKA (reference sequence). The CDR3 region is CGHGQLYGYTF. The CDR3 DNA is TGCGGCCACGGACAGCTCTATGGCTACACCTTC.

This clone was observed a single time. V is TRBV9 and J is TRBJ2-1; 14 nucleotides agree with TRBD2. The CDR3 covers 16 residues. The V and J ends lost 3 bases and 3 bases, in that order; junction bases with no gene match: 2. The V gene's germline CDR1 is SGDLS and CDR2 YYNGEE. The DNA of the CDR3 is TGTGCCAGCAGCGGGACTAGCGGGAGGATCTACAATGAGCAGTTCTTC. The encoded protein is CASSGTSGRIYNEQFF.

The chain uses TRBV27 and TRBJ1-2; TRBD1 is a possible D gene (6 bases). From germline, CDR1 is MNHEY and CDR2 SMNVEV (reference sequence). V was shortened by 6 bases and J by 4 bases, with 12 bases between the two germline ends. CDR3 length equals 13 residues. CDR3 coding DNA: TGTGCCAGCAGACATGACAGGACCTATGGCTACACCTTC. Its translation: CASRHDRTYGYTF.